The 13 T cell receptor beta chains listed next were all sequenced from one sample in a study of blood T cells in healthy people across ages (dated by TCRdb to between 2015 and 2017). The library was prepared using 5' RACE. Sequencing instrument: Illumina HiSeq 2500. The second PCR ran for about 6 to 11 cycles and used a J-beta primer mix along with a sample-barcoded 5' primer. TCRdb reanalyzed the raw reads on its own, using fastp at Q25 for trimming and MiXCR for clone calling, and kept in-frame beta chains. Each record represents a unique CDR3 protein, reported with the most common genes and DNA among its rows. This sample gives roughly 680,000 distinct CDR3 sequences in total; around 49% of them show up just once. The ten largest clones represent roughly a third of the sample. The sample consisted of blood. These receptors all stem from a woman aged 55-75 years in good health.

The V call is TRBV5-6, the J call TRBJ2-3; D ambiguous. The CDR3 runs to 18 residues. The germline V gene has CDR1 SGHDT and CDR2 YYEEEE. Trimming removed 0 bases at V and 2 bases at J, with 19 bases between. The CDR3 DNA reads TGTGCCAGCAGCTTGGGTTTCGGAAACAGCCTGTCCACAGATACGCAGTATTTT. Encoded protein: CASSLGFGNSLSTDTQYF.

This clonotype was observed many times. The CDR3 DNA is TGTGCCAGCAGTTACTTGAGCAGTGAAGAGACCCAGTACTTC. It encodes CASSYLSSEETQYF. The rearrangement joins TRBV6-2 or TRBV6-3 to TRBJ2-5, with D hard to call. V was shortened by 1 base and J by 3 bases, with 9 bases between the two germline ends. The CDR3 has 14 residues. CDR1 and CDR2 from the germline V gene are MNHEY and SVGEGT.

The chain joins TRBV29-1 to TRBJ2-6, with a weak D call TRBD1 (7 bases). The V gene lost 7 bases and the J gene lost 6 bases, with 16 bases spanning the gap. Germline assignment: CDR1 SQVTM and CDR2 ANQGSEA. The CDR3 is made up of 14 amino acids. The CDR3 DNA follows: TGCAGCGGGCGCCTCAGGGGGGAGGCCAACGTCCTGACTTTC. It yields the protein CSGRLRGEANVLTF.

The chain is built from TRBV2 and TRBJ2-7; the D gene is possibly TRBD2 (5 bases). Germline V gene lookup returns CDR1 SNHLY and CDR2 FYNNEI. This CDR3 contains 13 residues. V lost 7 bases to trimming and J lost 6 bases, with 16 bases between them. The CDR3 protein is CASILRGFGEQYF. The CDR3 DNA reads as TGTGCCAGCATCCTGCGAGGGTTCGGCGAGCAGTACTTC.

The chain is built from TRBV6-7 and TRBJ1-2; no reliable D call. TRBV6-7 carries the ORF label, with uncertain function. The V gene lost 5 bases and the J gene lost 0 bases, with 16 bases spanning the gap. CDR3 size: 16 residues. CDR3 nucleotides: TGTGCCAGCAGTACCTTTCATAGCGATTCTAACTATGGCTACACCTTC. It codes for CASSTFHSDSNYGYTF.

This clonotype is a singleton in its sample. The chain has TRBV20-1 and TRBJ1-1; no definite D call. Germline V CDR1 and CDR2: DFQATT, SNEGSKA (reference sequence). CDR3 length equals 11 residues. V shed 0 bases and J shed 8 bases, with 7 bases lying between them. CDR3 nucleotides: TGCAGTGCTAGAGAGGTGTTAGAAGCTTTCTTT. Protein product: CSAREVLEAFF.

This clonotype has just a few counts. The chain employs TRBV13 and TRBJ2-7, with TRBD1 matching over 7 bases. The CDR3 consists of 15 residues. The germline gives CDR1 PRHDT, CDR2 FYEKMQ (reference sequence). J was trimmed by 4 bases and V by 5 bases; bases with no gene match: 11. Here the CDR3 DNA reads TGTGCCAGCAGCACGCCGAGACAGGGCCTATACGAGCAGTACTTC. As protein: CASSTPRQGLYEQYF. Full variable domain (remainder filled in from reference TRBV13 and TRBJ2-7): AAGVIQSPRHLIKEKRETATLKCYPIPRHDTVYWYQQGPGQDPQFLISFYEKMQSDKGSIPDRFSAQQFSDYHSELNMSSLELGDSALYFCASSTPRQGLYEQYFGPGTRLTVT.

V and J are TRBV7-9 and TRBJ1-1; 8 bases match TRBD1. Germline-derived CDR1 and CDR2 are SEHNR and FQNEAQ (reference sequence). The CDR3 contains 15 residues. V shed 6 bases and J 6 bases; nucleotides not matched to a gene: 12. CDR3 nucleotides: TGTGCCAGCAGAATTTCAGGGGGCCCGGGGGCTGAAGCTTTCTTT. Translation: CASRISGGPGAEAFF. Looking up the rest from reference TRBV7-9 and TRBJ1-1 gives the full variable domain: DTGVSQNPRHKITKRGQNVTFRCDPISEHNRLYWYRQTLGQGPEFLTYFQNEAQLEKSRLLSDRFSAERPKGSFSTLEIQRTEQGDSAMYLCASRISGGPGAEAFFGQGTRLTVV.

This clonotype has a count of ten or more. The V gene is TRBV29-1, the J gene TRBJ1-2, with 8 positions matching TRBD1. V shed 4 bases and J 2 bases; nucleotides not matched to a gene: 12. This CDR3 is 16 amino acids long. From germline, CDR1 is SQVTM and CDR2 ANQGSEA. The CDR3 spells CSVGSSIRGQNYGYTF. In nucleotides, the CDR3 is TGCAGCGTTGGCTCTAGCATCAGGGGGCAGAACTATGGCTACACCTTC.

V gene TRBV18 combines with J gene TRBJ2-2; TRBD2 agrees at 9 bases. The V and J ends lost 3 bases and 7 bases, in that order; junction bases with no gene match: 12. The CDR3 is 17 residues long. The germline V gene has CDR1 KGHSH and CDR2 LQKENI. The CDR3 region is CASSPGTSRPNGGELFF. CDR3 nucleotides: TGTGCCAGCTCACCTGGGACTAGCCGGCCAAACGGCGGGGAGCTGTTTTTT.

This clonotype came up once. This rearrangement joins TRBV29-1 to TRBJ2-7; D is possibly TRBD2 (7 bases). V gave up 1 base and J gave up 7 bases, with 20 bases separating them. From germline, CDR1 is SQVTM and CDR2 ANQGSEA. CDR3 size: 15 residues. CDR3 amino acids: CSVEGGGLSYNEQYF. In DNA, the CDR3 is TGCAGCGTTGAAGGGGGGGGCCTATCCTACAATGAGCAGTACTTC.

This clonotype was picked up a small number of times. The CDR3 DNA reads TGTGCCAGCAGTCTAAGGGAGGGCACTAGCGCGCACAATGAGCAGTTCTTC. Translated, it gives CASSLREGTSAHNEQFF. V is TRBV28 and J is TRBJ2-1, with 7 bases lining up with TRBD2. Trimming cost V 5 bases and J 5 bases; bases outside gene matches: 15. The length of the CDR3 is 17 residues. CDR1 MDHEN and CDR2 SYDVKM come from the germline V gene. Combining the CDR3 with reference TRBV28 and TRBJ2-1 gives the whole variable domain DVKVTQSSRYLVKRTGEKVFLECVQDMDHENMFWYRQDPGLGLRLIYFSYDVKMKEKGDIPEGYSVSREKKERFSLILESASTNQTSMYLCASSLREGTSAHNEQFFGPGTRLTVL.

This rearrangement joins TRBV20-1 to TRBJ1-2; no definite D call. Germline-derived CDR1 and CDR2 are DFQATT and SNEGSKA (reference sequence). Trimming removed 5 bases at V and 3 bases at J, with 7 bases between. This CDR3 contains 11 residues. The CDR3 sequence is CSASVHYGYTF. CDR3 sequence (DNA): TGCAGTGCTTCCGTCCACTATGGCTACACCTTC.